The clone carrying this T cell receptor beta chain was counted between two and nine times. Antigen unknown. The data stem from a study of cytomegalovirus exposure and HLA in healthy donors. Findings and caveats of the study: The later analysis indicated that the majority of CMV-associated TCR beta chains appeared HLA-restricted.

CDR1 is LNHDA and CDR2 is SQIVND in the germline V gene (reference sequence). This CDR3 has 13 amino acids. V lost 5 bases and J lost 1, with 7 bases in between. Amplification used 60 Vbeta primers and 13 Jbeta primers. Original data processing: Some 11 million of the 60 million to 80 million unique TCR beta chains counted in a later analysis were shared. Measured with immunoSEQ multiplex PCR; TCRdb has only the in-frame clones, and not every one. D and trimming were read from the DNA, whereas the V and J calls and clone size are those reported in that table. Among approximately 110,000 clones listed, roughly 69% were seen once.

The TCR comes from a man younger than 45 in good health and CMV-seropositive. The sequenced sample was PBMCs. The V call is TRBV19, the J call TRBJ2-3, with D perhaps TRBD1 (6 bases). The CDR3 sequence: CASSAGGTDTQYF. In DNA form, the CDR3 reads TGTGCCAGTAGTGCAGGGGGCACAGATACGCAGTATTTT.